Sequencing of this T cell receptor beta chain was carried out in a study of T-cell memory formation after mild COVID-19. About the research overall: Each donor largely had its own TCR clusters.

Germline V gene sequence: CDR1 LGHNA, CDR2 YNFKEQ. The CDR3 extends over 17 amino acids. Trimming at V came to 5 bases and at J to 4 bases, leaving 12 bases not matched to a gene. Each CDR3 protein is one row after TCRdb ran MiXCR on the 5' RACE reads. The table has 95,000 to 120,000 distinct CDR3 sequences, about a fifth seen once. Sequencing was carried out using PBMCs or a T cell subset sorted from them (not recorded which). The genes are TRBV4-2 and TRBJ2-1; 9 bases fit TRBD2. This receptor was taken from a man aged 18 to 30 who had mild COVID-19 (a few samples of this study predate the infection). Cell type and time point are not known. CDR3 amino acids: CASSGGGASGAYNEQFF. The CDR3 DNA reads as TGTGCCAGCAGCGGCGGCGGGGCTAGCGGGGCGTACAATGAGCAGTTCTTC.